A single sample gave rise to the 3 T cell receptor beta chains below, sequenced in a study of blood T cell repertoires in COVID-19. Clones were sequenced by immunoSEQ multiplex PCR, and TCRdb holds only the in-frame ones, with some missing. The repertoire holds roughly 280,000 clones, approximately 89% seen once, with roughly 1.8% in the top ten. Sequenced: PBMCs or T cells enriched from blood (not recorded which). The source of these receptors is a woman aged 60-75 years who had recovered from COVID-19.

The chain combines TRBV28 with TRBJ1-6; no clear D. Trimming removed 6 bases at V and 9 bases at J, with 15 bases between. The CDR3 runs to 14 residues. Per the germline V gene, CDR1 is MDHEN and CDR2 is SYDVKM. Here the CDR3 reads CASRLRPEGSPLHF. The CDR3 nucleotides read TGTGCCAGCAGACTCCGGCCGGAGGGTTCACCCCTCCACTTT.

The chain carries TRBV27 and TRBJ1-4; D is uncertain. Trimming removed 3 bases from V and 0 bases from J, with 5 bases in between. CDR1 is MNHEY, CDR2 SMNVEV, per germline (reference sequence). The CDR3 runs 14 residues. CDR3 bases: TGTGCCAGCAGTTTCACAGCAACTAATGAAAAACTGTTTTTT. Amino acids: CASSFTATNEKLFF.

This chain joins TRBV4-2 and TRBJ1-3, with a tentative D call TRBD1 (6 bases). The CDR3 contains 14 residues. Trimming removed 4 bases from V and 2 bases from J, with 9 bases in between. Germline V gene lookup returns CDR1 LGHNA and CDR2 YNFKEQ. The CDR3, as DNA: TGTGCCAGCAGCCTGGACAGTACTGGAAACACCATATATTTT. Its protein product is CASSLDSTGNTIYF.